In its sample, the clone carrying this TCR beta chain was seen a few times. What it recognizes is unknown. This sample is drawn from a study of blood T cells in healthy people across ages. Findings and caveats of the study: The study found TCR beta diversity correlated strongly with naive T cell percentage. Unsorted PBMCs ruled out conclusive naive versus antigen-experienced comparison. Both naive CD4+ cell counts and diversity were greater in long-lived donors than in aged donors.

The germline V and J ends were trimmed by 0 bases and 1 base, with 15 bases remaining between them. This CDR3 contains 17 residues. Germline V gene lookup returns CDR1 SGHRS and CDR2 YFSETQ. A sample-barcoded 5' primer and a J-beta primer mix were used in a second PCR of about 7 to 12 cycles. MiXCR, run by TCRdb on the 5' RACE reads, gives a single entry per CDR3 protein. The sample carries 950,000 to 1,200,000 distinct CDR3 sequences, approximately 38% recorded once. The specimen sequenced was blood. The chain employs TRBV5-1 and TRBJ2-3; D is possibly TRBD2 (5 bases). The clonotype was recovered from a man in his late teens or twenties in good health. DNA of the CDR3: TGCGCCAGCAGCTTGGGGCCTAGCATTGGTGGCACAGATACGCAGTATTTT. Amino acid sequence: CASSLGPSIGGTDTQYF.